These 17 T cell receptor beta chains share one sample of origin, sequenced in a study of blood T cell repertoires in COVID-19 (TCRdb year 2020). Library creation used the immunoSEQ multiplex PCR assay. This immuneACCESS table, as held by TCRdb, lists in-frame sequences with V and J called but not all clones. Of the missing ones, under half trace to an unresolved V gene in checked studies; the others have no known cause. The sample includes about 240,000 clones, with 84% observed a single time. In total, the top ten clones hold roughly 4% of the sample. The sequenced material came from peripheral blood. Receptor source: a man aged 45-65 years with acute or convalescent COVID-19.

The chain employs TRBV2 and TRBJ2-7, with D possibly matching TRBD1 (5 bases). Germline values: CDR1 SNHLY, CDR2 FYNNEI. The V gene lost 8 bases and the J gene lost 4 bases, with 12 bases spanning the gap. The length of the CDR3 is 12 residues. The CDR3, as DNA: TGTGCCAGCCAGATACAGGTATACGAGCAGTACTTC. Amino acid sequence: CASQIQVYEQYF.

The V gene is TRBV28, the J gene TRBJ1-2; D gene unclear. Germline V gives CDR1 MDHEN, CDR2 SYDVKM. V lost 1 base and J 5 bases, leaving 14 bases between the germline ends. This CDR3 spans 15 amino acids. CDR3 sequence: CASSLFPTNPYGYTF. The CDR3 nucleotides are TGTGCCAGCAGTTTATTCCCCACAAACCCATATGGCTACACCTTC.

This chain uses TRBV19 with TRBJ2-5; TRBD2 aligns across 15 bases. The CDR3 runs 16 residues. Per the germline V gene, CDR1 is LNHDA and CDR2 is SQIVND (reference sequence). Germline trimming cut 3 bases from V and 5 bases from J; bases unmatched to any gene: 4. CDR3 residues: CASSIGLAGGRETQYF. CDR3 DNA: TGTGCCAGTAGTATCGGACTAGCGGGAGGGAGGGAGACCCAGTACTTC. The full variable domain, completed using reference TRBV19 and TRBJ2-5, is DGGITQSPKYLFRKEGQNVTLSCEQNLNHDAMYWYRQDPGQGLRLIYYSQIVNDFQKGDIAEGYSVSREKKESFPLTVTSAQKNPTAFYLCASSIGLAGGRETQYFGPGTRLLVL.

This sequence joins TRBV18 and TRBJ2-5; D gene unclear. This CDR3 has 17 amino acids. Trimming shortened V by 2 bases and J by 0 bases, and 16 bases separated the two germline ends. Germline CDR1 is KGHSH and CDR2 is LQKENI. The CDR3: CASSPRIAATYQETQYF. The CDR3 nucleotides are TGTGCCAGCTCACCAAGGATTGCGGCTACGTACCAAGAGACCCAGTACTTC.

The genes are TRBV6-4 and TRBJ1-2, with a possible D match to TRBD1 (5 bases). In germline, CDR1 is MRHNA, CDR2 SNTAGT. Trimming cost V 0 bases and J 4 bases, with 6 bases left between them. This CDR3 spans 13 amino acids. CDR3 coding DNA: TGTGCCAGCAGTGACTCAACAGGCTATGGCTACACCTTC. This gives the protein CASSDSTGYGYTF.

The chain recombines TRBV19 with TRBJ2-6, with a tentative D call TRBD2 (5 bases). V was clipped by 4 bases and J by 2 bases, with 6 bases between them. CDR3 size: 14 residues. Germline CDR1 is LNHDA and CDR2 is SQIVND (reference sequence). DNA of the CDR3: TGTGCCAGTAGTAGGGAGACTGGGGCCAACGTCCTGACTTTC. It specifies CASSRETGANVLTF.

This clone was picked up a small number of times. V and J are TRBV6-5 and TRBJ1-4; possibly TRBD1 for D (6 bases). The CDR3 extends over 14 amino acids. Germline V gene sequence: CDR1 MNHEY, CDR2 SVGAGI. V was pared by 7 bases and J by 6 bases, with 15 bases between. CDR3 coding DNA: TGTGCCAGCAAATACTCAGGGGTAGATGAAAAACTGTTTTTT. Amino acid sequence: CASKYSGVDEKLFF.

The chain uses TRBV6-1 and TRBJ2-5; possible D gene TRBD2, 5 bases. Germline-derived CDR1 and CDR2 are MNHNS and SASEGT. There are 15 residues in the CDR3. The V end was cut by 1 base, the J end by 10 bases, with 19 bases between. The CDR3 loop is CASSEVLHLPGSQYF. The CDR3 DNA reads as TGTGCCAGCAGTGAAGTTCTACACCTACCGGGGAGCCAGTACTTC.

The J gene is TRBJ1-1, the V gene TRBV7-3; unclear D gene. V was trimmed by 3 bases and J by 1 base, leaving 12 bases between them. The germline CDR1 and CDR2 sequences are SGHTA and FQGTGA. The CDR3 loop spans 15 amino acids. CDR3 DNA: TGTGCCAGCAGCTTCCCCGATAGATGGAACACTGAAGCTTTCTTT. Translated: CASSFPDRWNTEAFF.

V gene TRBV6-5 combines with J gene TRBJ1-2; 9 nucleotides line up with TRBD1. The length of the CDR3 is 13 residues. Trimming removed 6 bases from V and 8 bases from J; junction bases left unmatched: 7. Germline lookup yields CDR1 MNHEY and CDR2 SVGAGI. The CDR3 spells CASRKQGAGGYTF. The CDR3 bases are TGTGCCAGCAGAAAACAGGGGGCGGGAGGCTACACCTTC.

The V and J genes are TRBV29-1 and TRBJ2-3, with 9 nucleotides matching TRBD1. J lost 2 bases, V lost 7 bases, and 7 bases had no gene match. The CDR3 has 14 residues. Germline V gene data show CDR1 as SQVTM and CDR2 as ANQGSEA. This chain's CDR3 is CSGTGTGNTDTQYF. The DNA of the CDR3 is TGCAGCGGAACCGGGACAGGGAACACAGATACGCAGTATTTT.

This clone appeared a single time. V and J are TRBV27 and TRBJ2-1; 8 bases agree with TRBD2. Per the germline V gene, CDR1 is MNHEY and CDR2 is SMNVEV (reference sequence). The CDR3 is made up of 14 amino acids. J lost 8 bases, V lost 4 bases, and 7 bases had no gene match. The CDR3 coding sequence is TGTGCCAGCAGTTCTCTTAGCGGGAATCATGAGCAGTTCTTC. It is translated as CASSSLSGNHEQFF.

The chain carries TRBV6-5 and TRBJ2-1; 9 bases are a match to TRBD2. This CDR3 region has 14 residues. The J segment lost 12 bases and the V segment lost 8 bases, leaving 14 bases of the junction unmatched. CDR1 and CDR2 (germline): MNHEY, SVGAGI. The chain's CDR3 is CASLFSGGGRRQFF. The CDR3 DNA sequence: TGTGCCAGCCTTTTTAGCGGGGGCGGCCGACGGCAGTTCTTC.

The V gene is TRBV4-1, the J gene TRBJ1-6; D is unresolved. Germline V CDR1 and CDR2: MGHRA, YSYEKL. CDR3 length: 15 residues. Trimming pared 4 bases from V and 12 bases from J, leaving 19 bases between. The CDR3 loop is CASSPRIQGLEPLHF. The DNA of the CDR3 is TGCGCCAGCAGCCCCCGGATCCAAGGACTCGAACCCCTCCACTTT.

This clone has just one count. The chain is built from TRBV5-1 and TRBJ1-1; the match to TRBD1 covers 11 bases. Trimming took 4 bases from V and 4 from J; bases not matched to a gene: 3. CDR1 is SGHRS, CDR2 YFSETQ, per germline. The CDR3 length is 14 residues. The CDR3 DNA sequence: TGCGCCAGCAGCGACGGGACAGGGGGCACTGAAGCTTTCTTT. The encoded protein is CASSDGTGGTEAFF.

The chain links TRBV9 to TRBJ2-1; no reliable D call. With 0 bases removed from V and 6 bases from J, the gap between germline ends came to 13 bases. This CDR3 is built from 15 residues. The germline gives CDR1 SGDLS, CDR2 YYNGEE. The CDR3, as DNA: TGTGCCAGCAGCGTAGGGCAGGTGTTGGGCAATGAGCAGTTCTTC. Translated, it gives CASSVGQVLGNEQFF. Full variable domain (remainder filled in from reference TRBV9 and TRBJ2-1): DSGVTQTPKHLITATGQRVTLRCSPRSGDLSVYWYQQSLDQGLQFLIQYYNGEERAKGNILERFSAQQFPDLHSELNLSSLELGDSALYFCASSVGQVLGNEQFFGPGTRLTVL.

The V gene is TRBV7-8, the J gene TRBJ2-1; D call uncertain. The CDR3 runs 13 residues. Germline V gives CDR1 SGHVS, CDR2 FQNEAQ. V was pared by 2 bases and J by 6 bases, with 8 bases between. The CDR3 sequence is CASSLFGPNEQFF. DNA of the CDR3: TGTGCCAGCAGCTTATTTGGGCCCAATGAGCAGTTCTTC.